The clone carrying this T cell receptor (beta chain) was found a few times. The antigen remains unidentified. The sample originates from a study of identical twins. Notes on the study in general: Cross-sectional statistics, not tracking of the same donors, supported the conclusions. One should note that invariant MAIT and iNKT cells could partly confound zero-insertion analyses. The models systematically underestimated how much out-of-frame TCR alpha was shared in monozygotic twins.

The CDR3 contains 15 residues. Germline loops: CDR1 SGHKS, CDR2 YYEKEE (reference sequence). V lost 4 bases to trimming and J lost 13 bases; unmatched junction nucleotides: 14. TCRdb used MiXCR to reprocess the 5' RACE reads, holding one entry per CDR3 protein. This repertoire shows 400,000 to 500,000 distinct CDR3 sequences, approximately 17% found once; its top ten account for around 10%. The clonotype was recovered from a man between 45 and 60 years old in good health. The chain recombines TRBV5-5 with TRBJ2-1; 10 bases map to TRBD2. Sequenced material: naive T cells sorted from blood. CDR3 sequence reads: CASSTDPSGRVIQFF. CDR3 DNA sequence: TGTGCCAGCAGCACGGACCCTAGCGGGAGAGTTATCCAGTTCTTC.